This T cell receptor beta chain came from a study of beta chain features in type 1 diabetes. Study-level information: The samples had approximately 100,000,000 sorted cells examined in all. Points from the study as a whole: Patients showed naive, central memory and Treg TCRB repertoires that appeared more similar than those of healthy donors.

Concerning this clone: Its antigen is not known.

Of the isolated RNA, all was reverse transcribed, and so the sequenced material was expressed TCRB transcripts. The method was immunoSEQ multiplex PCR; TCRdb's version includes in-frame clones alone and lacks a portion of them. The sample lists around 160,000 clones, roughly 50% seen once, with around 0.45% in the top ten. The sequencing input was Tregs from blood. This clonotype originated in a man younger than 35 in good health.

CDR3 sequence (DNA): TGTGCCAGCAGCGCTGTATCCGGGACAGGGAATTCACCCCTCCACTTT. Amino acid sequence: CASSAVSGTGNSPLHF. The chain employs TRBV9 and TRBJ1-6; 9 bases map to TRBD1. From germline, CDR1 is SGDLS and CDR2 YYNGEE. This CDR3 is built from 16 residues. V shed 3 bases and J 7 bases; nucleotides not matched to a gene: 8. The full variable domain, in which reference TRBV9 and TRBJ1-6 provide the parts outside the CDR3, is DSGVTQTPKHLITATGQRVTLRCSPRSGDLSVYWYQQSLDQGLQFLIQYYNGEERAKGNILERFSAQQFPDLHSELNLSSLELGDSALYFCASSAVSGTGNSPLHFGNGTRLTVT.